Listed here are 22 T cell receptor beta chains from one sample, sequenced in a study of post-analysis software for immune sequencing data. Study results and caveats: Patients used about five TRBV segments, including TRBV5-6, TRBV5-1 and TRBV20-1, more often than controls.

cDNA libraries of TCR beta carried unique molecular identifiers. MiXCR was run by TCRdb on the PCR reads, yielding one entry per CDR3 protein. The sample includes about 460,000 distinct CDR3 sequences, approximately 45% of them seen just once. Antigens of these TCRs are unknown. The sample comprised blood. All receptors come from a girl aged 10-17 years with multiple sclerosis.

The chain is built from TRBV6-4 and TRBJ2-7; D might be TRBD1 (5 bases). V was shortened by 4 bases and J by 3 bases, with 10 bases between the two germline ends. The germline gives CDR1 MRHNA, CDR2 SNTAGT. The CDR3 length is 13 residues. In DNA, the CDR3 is TGTGCCAGCAGTGGGTCAAGGGGCTACGAGCAGTACTTC. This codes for CASSGSRGYEQYF.

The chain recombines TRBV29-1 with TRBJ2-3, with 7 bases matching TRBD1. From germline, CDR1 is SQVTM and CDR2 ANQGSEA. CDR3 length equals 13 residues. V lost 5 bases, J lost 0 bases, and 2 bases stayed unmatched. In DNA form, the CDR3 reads TGCAGCGTTACAGGGGTCAGCACAGATACGCAGTATTTT. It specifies CSVTGVSTDTQYF.

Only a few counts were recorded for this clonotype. In DNA form, the CDR3 reads TGCAGTGCTAGGGGGGGGGCATCGGGCGAGCAGTACTTC. This translates into CSARGGASGEQYF. V usage is TRBV20-1 and J usage is TRBJ2-4, with D possibly being TRBD2 (7 bases). Judging by the DNA end, TRBJ2-7 fits better; the J call may be wrong. The CDR3 consists of 13 residues. The V gene's germline CDR1 is DFQATT and CDR2 SNEGSKA (reference sequence).

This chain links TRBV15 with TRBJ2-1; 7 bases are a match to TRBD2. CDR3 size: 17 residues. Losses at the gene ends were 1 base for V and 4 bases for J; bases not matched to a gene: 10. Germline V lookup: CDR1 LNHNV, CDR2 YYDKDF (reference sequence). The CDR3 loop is CATSRVPIGAGYNEQFF. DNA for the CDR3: TGTGCCACCAGCAGAGTCCCTATAGGAGCGGGGTACAATGAGCAGTTCTTC.

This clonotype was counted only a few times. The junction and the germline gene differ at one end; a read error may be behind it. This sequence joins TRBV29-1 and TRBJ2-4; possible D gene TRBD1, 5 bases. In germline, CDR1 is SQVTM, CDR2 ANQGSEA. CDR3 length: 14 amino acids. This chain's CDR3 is CSVGETEAVSIQYF. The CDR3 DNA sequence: TGCAGTGTTGGAGAGACAGAGGCGGTTAGCATTCAGTACTTC. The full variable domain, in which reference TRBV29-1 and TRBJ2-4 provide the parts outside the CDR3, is SAVISQKPSRDICQRGTSLTIQCQVDSQVTMMFWYRQQPGQSLTLIATANQGSEATYESGFVIDKFPISRPNLTFSTLTVSNMSPEDSSIYLCSVGETEAVSIQYFGAGTRLSVL.

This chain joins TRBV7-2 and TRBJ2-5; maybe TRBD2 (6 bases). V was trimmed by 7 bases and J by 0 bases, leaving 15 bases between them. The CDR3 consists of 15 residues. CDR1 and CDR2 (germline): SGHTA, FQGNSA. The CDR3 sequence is CASTQLASYQETQYF. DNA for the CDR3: TGTGCCAGCACCCAACTAGCCTCCTACCAAGAGACCCAGTACTTC.

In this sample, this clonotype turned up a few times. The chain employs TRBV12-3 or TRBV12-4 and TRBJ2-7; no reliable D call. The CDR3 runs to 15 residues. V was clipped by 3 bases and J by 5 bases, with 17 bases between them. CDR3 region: CASSFSMVTYDEQYF. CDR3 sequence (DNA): TGTGCCAGCAGTTTTTCAATGGTTACCTACGACGAGCAGTACTTC.

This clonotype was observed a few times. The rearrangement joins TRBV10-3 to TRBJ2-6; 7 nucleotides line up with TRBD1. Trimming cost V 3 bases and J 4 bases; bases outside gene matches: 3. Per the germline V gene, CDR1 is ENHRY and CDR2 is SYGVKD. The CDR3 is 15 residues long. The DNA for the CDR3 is TGTGCCATCAGTGAACAGGGGTCAGGGGCCAACGTCCTGACTTTC. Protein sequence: CAISEQGSGANVLTF.

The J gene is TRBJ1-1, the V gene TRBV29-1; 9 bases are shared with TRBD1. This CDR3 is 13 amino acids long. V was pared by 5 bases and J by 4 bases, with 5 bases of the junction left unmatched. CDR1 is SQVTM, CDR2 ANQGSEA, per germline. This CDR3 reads CSVQQGASTEAFF. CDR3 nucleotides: TGCAGCGTTCAACAGGGGGCCAGCACTGAAGCTTTCTTT.

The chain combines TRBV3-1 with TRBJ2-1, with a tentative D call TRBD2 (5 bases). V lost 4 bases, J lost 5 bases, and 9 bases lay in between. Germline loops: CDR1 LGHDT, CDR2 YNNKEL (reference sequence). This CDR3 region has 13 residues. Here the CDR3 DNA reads TGTGCCAGCAGCCGGACTCTCGACAATGAGCAGTTCTTC. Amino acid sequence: CASSRTLDNEQFF.

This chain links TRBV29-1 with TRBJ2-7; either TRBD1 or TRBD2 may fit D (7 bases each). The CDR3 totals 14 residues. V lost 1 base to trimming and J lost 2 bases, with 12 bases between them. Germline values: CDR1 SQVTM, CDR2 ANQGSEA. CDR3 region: CSVEAAGQTYEQYF. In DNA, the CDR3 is TGCAGCGTTGAAGCAGCGGGACAGACCTACGAGCAGTACTTC.

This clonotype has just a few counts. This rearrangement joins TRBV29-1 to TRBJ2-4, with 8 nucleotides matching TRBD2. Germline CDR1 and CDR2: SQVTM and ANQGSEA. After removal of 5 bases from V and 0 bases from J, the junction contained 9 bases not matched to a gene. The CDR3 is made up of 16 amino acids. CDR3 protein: CSVSLRLAIAKNIQYF. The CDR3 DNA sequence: TGCAGCGTTTCCCTCCGACTAGCGATAGCCAAAAACATTCAGTACTTC. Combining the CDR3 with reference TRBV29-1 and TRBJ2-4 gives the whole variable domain SAVISQKPSRDICQRGTSLTIQCQVDSQVTMMFWYRQQPGQSLTLIATANQGSEATYESGFVIDKFPISRPNLTFSTLTVSNMSPEDSSIYLCSVSLRLAIAKNIQYFGAGTRLSVL.

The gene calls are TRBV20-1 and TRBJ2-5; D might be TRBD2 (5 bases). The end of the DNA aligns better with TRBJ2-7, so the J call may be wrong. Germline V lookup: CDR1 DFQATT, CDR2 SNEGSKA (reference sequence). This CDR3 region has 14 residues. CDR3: CSARDVSTGNEQYF. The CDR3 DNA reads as TGCAGTGCTAGAGATGTGTCAACGGGGAACGAGCAGTACTTC.

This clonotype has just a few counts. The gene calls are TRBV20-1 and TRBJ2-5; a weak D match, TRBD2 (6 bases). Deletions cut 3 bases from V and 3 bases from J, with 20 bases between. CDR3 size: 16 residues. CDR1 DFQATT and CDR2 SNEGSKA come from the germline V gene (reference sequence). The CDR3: CSASPELAMVKETQYF. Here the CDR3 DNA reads TGCAGTGCTAGTCCCGAACTAGCAATGGTTAAAGAGACCCAGTACTTC.

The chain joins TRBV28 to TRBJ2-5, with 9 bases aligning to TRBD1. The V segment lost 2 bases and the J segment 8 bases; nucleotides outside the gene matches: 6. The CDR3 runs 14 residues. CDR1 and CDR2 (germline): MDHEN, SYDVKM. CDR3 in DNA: TGTGCCAGCAGTTTACCAGGGACAGGGACTACCCAGTACTTC. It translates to CASSLPGTGTTQYF.

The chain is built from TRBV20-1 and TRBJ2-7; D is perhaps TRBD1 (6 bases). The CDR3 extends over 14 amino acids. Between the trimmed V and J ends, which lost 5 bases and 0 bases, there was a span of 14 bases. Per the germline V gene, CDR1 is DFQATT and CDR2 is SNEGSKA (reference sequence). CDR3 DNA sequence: TGCAGTGCTTATTGGGGACACACCTCCTACGAGCAGTACTTC. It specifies CSAYWGHTSYEQYF.

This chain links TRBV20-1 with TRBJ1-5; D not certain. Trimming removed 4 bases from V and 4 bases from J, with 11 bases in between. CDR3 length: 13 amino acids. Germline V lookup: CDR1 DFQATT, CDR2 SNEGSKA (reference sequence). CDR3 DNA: TGCAGTGCTACACTGAGAGGGAATCAGCCCCAGCATTTT. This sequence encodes CSATLRGNQPQHF.

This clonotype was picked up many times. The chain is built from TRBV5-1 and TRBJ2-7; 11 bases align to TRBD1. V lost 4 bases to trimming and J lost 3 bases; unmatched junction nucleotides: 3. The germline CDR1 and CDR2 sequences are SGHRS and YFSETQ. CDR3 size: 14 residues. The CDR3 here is CASSIGTGGYEQYF. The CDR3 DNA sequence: TGCGCCAGCAGCATCGGGACAGGGGGCTACGAGCAGTACTTC. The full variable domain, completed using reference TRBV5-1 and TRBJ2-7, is KAGVTQTPRYLIKTRGQQVTLSCSPISGHRSVSWYQQTPGQGLQFLFEYFSETQRNKGNFPGRFSGRQFSNSRSEMNVSTLELGDSALYLCASSIGTGGYEQYFGPGTRLTVT.

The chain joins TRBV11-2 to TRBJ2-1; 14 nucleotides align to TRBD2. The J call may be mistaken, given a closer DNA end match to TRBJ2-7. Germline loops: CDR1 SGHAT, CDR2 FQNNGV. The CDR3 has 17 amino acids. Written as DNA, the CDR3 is TGTGCCAGCATCTCCGGACTAGCGGGAGGCTCCTACAATGAGCAGTACTTC. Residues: CASISGLAGGSYNEQYF.

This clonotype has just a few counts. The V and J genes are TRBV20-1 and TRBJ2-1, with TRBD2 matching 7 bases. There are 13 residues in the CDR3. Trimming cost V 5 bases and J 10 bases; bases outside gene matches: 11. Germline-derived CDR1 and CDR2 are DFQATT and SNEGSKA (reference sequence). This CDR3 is CSAGAGRPREQFF. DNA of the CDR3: TGCAGTGCTGGAGCGGGACGCCCGCGGGAGCAGTTCTTC.

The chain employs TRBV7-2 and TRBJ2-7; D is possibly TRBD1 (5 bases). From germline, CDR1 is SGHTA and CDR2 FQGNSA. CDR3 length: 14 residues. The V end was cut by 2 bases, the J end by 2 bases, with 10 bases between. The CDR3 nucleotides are TGTGCCAGCAGCTTAAATCCAGGGCCCTACGAGCAGTACTTC. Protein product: CASSLNPGPYEQYF. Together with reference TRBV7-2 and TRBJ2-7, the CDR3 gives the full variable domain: GAGVSQSPSNKVTEKGKDVELRCDPISGHTALYWYRQSLGQGLEFLIYFQGNSAPDKSGLPSDRFSAERTGGSVSTLTIQRTQQEDSAVYLCASSLNPGPYEQYFGPGTRLTVT.

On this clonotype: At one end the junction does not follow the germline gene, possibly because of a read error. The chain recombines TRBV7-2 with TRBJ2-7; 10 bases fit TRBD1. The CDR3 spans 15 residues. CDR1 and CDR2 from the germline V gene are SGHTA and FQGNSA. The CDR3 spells CASSLGGQGAYEQYF. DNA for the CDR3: TGTGCCAGCAGTTTAGGAGGACAGGGGGCCTACGAGCAGTACTTC.